The next 9 T cell receptor beta chains were all read from a single sample in a study of T cells in Graves' hyperthyroidism and ophthalmopathy. Amplification targeted TCR beta CDR3 regions from RNA transcripts. RT-PCR in the first round (using the HTBI primer set) targeted the TCR CDR3. TCRdb reanalysed the multiplex PCR reads using MiXCR and keeps one entry per CDR3 protein. The sample comprises more than 650,000 distinct CDR3 sequences, roughly 15% of which are singletons, and roughly 10% rests with the top ten. Sequencing was carried out using blood. All receptors derive from a young woman with Graves' hyperthyroidism.

This clonotype was detected only a few times. The chain's CDR3 is CASSTLADQAEQYF. CDR3 coding DNA: TGTGCCAGCTCAACCCTAGCGGACCAGGCGGAGCAGTACTTC. The chain links TRBV18 to TRBJ2-7, with TRBD2 matching 7 bases. There are 14 residues in the CDR3. The V gene's germline CDR1 is KGHSH and CDR2 LQKENI. The V gene end was trimmed by 5 bases and the J gene end by 7 bases; junction bases not matched to a gene: 11.

This chain connects TRBV29-1 to TRBJ1-1; D may be TRBD1 (6 bases). This CDR3 region has 11 residues. The V gene's germline CDR1 is SQVTM and CDR2 ANQGSEA. V was pared by 6 bases and J by 7 bases, with 12 bases between. DNA of the CDR3: TGCAGCGTGGGGGGGCCACTTGAAGCTTTCTTT. It yields the protein CSVGGPLEAFF.

The rearrangement links TRBV5-4 to TRBJ2-3; D remains ambiguous. CDR1 and CDR2 from the germline V gene are SGHNT and YYREEE (reference sequence). V lost 5 bases, J lost 2 bases, and 21 bases lay in between. The CDR3 contains 17 residues. The CDR3 bases are TGTGCCAGCAGTAGATCCGCCCCCCGGGCGCTCACAGATACGCAGTATTTT. This translates into CASSRSAPRALTDTQYF.

This clonotype was counted between two and nine times. This chain connects TRBV4-1 to TRBJ2-7; 12 bases map to TRBD2. J was trimmed by 4 bases and V by 3 bases; bases with no gene match: 4. CDR1 is MGHRA and CDR2 is YSYEKL in the germline V gene. The length of the CDR3 is 15 residues. The CDR3 coding sequence is TGCGCCAGCAGCCAGACTAGCGGGAGTTGGTACGAGCAGTACTTC. As protein: CASSQTSGSWYEQYF.

This clonotype was counted ten times or more. This chain connects TRBV6-2 or TRBV6-3 to TRBJ2-7; weak D call: TRBD1 (6 bases). Trimming left V 6 bases short and J 1 base short, with 13 bases between. CDR3 size: 14 residues. The germline CDR1 and CDR2 sequences are MNHEY and SVGEGT. The CDR3 DNA sequence: TGTGCCAGCAGGCAACCTGGACAGTCCTACGAGCAGTACTTC. Protein sequence: CASRQPGQSYEQYF.

In this sample, this clonotype turned up many times. V gene TRBV20-1 combines with J gene TRBJ2-2; TRBD2 matches 7 bases. This CDR3 spans 17 amino acids. Germline CDR1 reads DFQATT; CDR2 reads SNEGSKA (reference sequence). The V and J ends lost 0 bases and 3 bases, in that order; junction bases with no gene match: 10. Written as DNA, the CDR3 is TGCAGTGCTAGAGATAGGCGGGCGGGAGTTTACACCGGGGAGCTGTTTTTT. It is translated as CSARDRRAGVYTGELFF.

The CDR3 region is CASSSLARSLNEQFF. CDR3 sequence (DNA): TGTGCCAGCAGTTCCCTAGCGCGGAGTCTAAATGAGCAGTTCTTC. The chain is built from TRBV27 and TRBJ2-1; tentative D call: TRBD2 (6 bases). This CDR3 spans 15 amino acids. Germline loops: CDR1 MNHEY, CDR2 SMNVEV (reference sequence). The V gene lost 4 bases and the J gene lost 7 bases, with 17 bases spanning the gap.

This chain links TRBV28 with TRBJ2-1, with a tentative D call TRBD1 (6 bases). The CDR3 length is 14 residues. Germline loops: CDR1 MDHEN, CDR2 SYDVKM. The germline V and J ends were trimmed by 4 bases and 5 bases, with 12 bases remaining between them. CDR3 nucleotide sequence: TGTGCCAGCAGTTCGGACAGTACAAACAATGAGCAGTTCTTC. Its translation is CASSSDSTNNEQFF.

In this sample, this clonotype turned up many times. This chain links TRBV28 with TRBJ2-1, with no clear D. Between the trimmed V and J ends, which lost 1 base and 0 bases, there was a span of 7 bases. Germline V gene sequence: CDR1 MDHEN, CDR2 SYDVKM. The CDR3 sequence is 15 residues long. The CDR3 loop reads CASSLLESSYNEQFF. In nucleotides, the CDR3 is TGTGCCAGCAGTTTATTGGAGAGCTCCTACAATGAGCAGTTCTTC. Based on the CDR3 plus reference TRBV28 and TRBJ2-1, the full variable domain is DVKVTQSSRYLVKRTGEKVFLECVQDMDHENMFWYRQDPGLGLRLIYFSYDVKMKEKGDIPEGYSVSREKKERFSLILESASTNQTSMYLCASSLLESSYNEQFFGPGTRLTVL.